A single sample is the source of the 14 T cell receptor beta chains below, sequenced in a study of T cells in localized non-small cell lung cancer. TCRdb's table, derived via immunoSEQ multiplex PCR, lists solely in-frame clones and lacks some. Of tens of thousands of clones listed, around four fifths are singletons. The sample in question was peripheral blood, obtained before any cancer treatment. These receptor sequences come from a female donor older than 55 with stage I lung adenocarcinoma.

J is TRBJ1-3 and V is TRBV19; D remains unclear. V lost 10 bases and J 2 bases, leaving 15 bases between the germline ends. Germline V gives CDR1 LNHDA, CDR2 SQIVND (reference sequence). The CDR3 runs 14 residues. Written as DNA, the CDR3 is TGTGCCACGTCCGACGGGCGACCTGGAAACACCATATATTTT. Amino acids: CATSDGRPGNTIYF.

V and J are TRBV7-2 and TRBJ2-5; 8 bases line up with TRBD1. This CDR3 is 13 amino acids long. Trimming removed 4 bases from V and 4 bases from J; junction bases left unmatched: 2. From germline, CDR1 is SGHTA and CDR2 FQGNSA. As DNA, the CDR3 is TGTGCCAGCAGCTCCGACAGGGGAGAGACCCAGTACTTC. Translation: CASSSDRGETQYF.

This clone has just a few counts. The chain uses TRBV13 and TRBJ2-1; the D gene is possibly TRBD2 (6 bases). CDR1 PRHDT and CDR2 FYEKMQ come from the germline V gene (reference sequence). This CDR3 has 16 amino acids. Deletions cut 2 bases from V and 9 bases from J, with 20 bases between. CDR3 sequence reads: CASSLSGSKRSGEQFF. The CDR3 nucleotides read TGTGCCAGCAGCTTAAGCGGGTCAAAGCGCTCAGGTGAGCAGTTCTTC.

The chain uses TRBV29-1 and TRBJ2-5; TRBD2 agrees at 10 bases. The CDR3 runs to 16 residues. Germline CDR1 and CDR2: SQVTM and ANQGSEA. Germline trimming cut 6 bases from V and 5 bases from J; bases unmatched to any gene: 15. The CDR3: CSVVTGTSVASETQYF. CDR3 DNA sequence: TGCAGCGTAGTTACCGGGACTAGCGTCGCGTCGGAGACCCAGTACTTC.

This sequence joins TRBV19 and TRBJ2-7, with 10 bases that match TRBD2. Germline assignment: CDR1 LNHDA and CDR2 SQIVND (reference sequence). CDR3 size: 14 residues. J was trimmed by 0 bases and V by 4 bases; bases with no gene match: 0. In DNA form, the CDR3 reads TGTGCCAGTAGTAGGACTAGCGGCTCCTACGAGCAGTACTTC. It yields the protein CASSRTSGSYEQYF.

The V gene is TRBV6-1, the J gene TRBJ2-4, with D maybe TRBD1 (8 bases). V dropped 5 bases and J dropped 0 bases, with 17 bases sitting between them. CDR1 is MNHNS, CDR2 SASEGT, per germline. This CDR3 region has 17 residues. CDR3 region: CASSKEQGGLAKNIQYF. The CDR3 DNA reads TGTGCCAGCAGTAAAGAACAGGGGGGGTTAGCCAAAAACATTCAGTACTTC.

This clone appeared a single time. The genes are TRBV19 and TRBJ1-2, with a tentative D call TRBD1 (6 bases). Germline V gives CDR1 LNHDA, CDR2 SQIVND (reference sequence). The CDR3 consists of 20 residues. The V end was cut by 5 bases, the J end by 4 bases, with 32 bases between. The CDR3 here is CASSLLRPGQPASPAYGYTF. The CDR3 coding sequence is TGTGCCAGTAGTCTATTACGCCCGGGACAACCCGCCTCCCCTGCCTATGGCTACACCTTC.

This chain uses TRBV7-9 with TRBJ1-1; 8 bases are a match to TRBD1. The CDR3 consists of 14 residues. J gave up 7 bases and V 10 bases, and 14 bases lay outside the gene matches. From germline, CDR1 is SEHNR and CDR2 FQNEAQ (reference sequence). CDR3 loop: CATRRSTGALEAFF. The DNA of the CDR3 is TGTGCCACCCGGCGATCGACAGGGGCCCTTGAAGCTTTCTTT.

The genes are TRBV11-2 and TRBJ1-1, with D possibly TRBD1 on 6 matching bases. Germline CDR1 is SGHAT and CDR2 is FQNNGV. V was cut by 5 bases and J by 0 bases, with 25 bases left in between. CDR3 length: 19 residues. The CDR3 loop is CASSPQPLRDTSMNTEAFF. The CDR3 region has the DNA TGTGCCAGCAGCCCCCAGCCCCTCCGGGACACATCCATGAACACTGAAGCTTTCTTT. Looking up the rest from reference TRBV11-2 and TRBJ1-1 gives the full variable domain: EAGVAQSPRYKIIEKRQSVAFWCNPISGHATLYWYQQILGQGPKLLIQFQNNGVVDDSQLPKDRFSAERLKGVDSTLKIQPAKLEDSAVYLCASSPQPLRDTSMNTEAFFGQGTRLTVV.

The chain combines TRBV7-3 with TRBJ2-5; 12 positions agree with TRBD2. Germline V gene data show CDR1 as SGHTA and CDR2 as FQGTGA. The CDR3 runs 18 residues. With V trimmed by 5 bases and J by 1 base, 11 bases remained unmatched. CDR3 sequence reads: CASSPSPTSGSPQETQYF. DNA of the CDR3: TGTGCCAGCAGCCCAAGCCCGACTAGCGGGAGTCCCCAAGAGACCCAGTACTTC.

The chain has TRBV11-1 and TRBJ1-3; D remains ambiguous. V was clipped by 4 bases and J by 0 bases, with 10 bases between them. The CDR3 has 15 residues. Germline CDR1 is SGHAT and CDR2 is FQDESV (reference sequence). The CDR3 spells CASSSDVNSGNTIYF. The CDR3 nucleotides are TGTGCCAGCAGCTCGGACGTTAACTCTGGAAACACCATATATTTT. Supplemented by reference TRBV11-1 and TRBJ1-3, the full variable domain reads EAEVAQSPRYKITEKSQAVAFWCDPISGHATLYWYRQILGQGPELLVQFQDESVVDDSQLPKDRFSAERLKGVDSTLKIQPAELGDSAMYLCASSSDVNSGNTIYFGEGSWLTVV.

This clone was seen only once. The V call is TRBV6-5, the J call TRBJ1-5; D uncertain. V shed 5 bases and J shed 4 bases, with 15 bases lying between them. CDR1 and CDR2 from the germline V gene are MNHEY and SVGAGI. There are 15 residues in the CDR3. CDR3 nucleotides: TGTGCCAGCAGTCCCCGCGGGGTATGGAATCAGCCCCAGCATTTT. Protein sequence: CASSPRGVWNQPQHF.

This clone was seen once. CDR3 residues: CASSESQKNQPQHF. The CDR3 coding sequence is TGTGCCAGCAGTGAATCACAGAAAAATCAGCCCCAGCATTTT. The chain recombines TRBV2 with TRBJ1-5; no firm D call. The CDR3 length is 14 residues. The V end was cut by 2 bases, the J end by 4 bases, with 9 bases between. Germline values: CDR1 SNHLY, CDR2 FYNNEI.

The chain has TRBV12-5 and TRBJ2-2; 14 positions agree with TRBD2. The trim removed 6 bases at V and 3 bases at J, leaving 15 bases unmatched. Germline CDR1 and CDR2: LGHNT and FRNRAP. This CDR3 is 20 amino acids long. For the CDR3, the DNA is TGTGCTAGTGGCCCACCTTCGTGGACTAGCGGGGGGCCTTACACCGGGGAGCTGTTTTTT. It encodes CASGPPSWTSGGPYTGELFF.